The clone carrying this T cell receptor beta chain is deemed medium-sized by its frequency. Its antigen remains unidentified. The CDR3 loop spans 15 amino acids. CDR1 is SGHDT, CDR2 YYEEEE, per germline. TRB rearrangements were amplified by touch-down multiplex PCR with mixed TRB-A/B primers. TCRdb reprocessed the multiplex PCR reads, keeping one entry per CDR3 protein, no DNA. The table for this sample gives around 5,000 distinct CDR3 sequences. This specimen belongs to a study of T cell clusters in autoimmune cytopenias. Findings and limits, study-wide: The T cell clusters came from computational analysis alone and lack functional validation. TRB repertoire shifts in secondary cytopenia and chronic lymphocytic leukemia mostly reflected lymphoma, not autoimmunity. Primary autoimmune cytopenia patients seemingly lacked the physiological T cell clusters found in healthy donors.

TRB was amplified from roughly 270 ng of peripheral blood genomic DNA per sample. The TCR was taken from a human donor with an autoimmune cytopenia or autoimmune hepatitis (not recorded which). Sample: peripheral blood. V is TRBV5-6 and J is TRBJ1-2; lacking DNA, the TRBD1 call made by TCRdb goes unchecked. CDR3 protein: CASSYARQGNYGYTF.